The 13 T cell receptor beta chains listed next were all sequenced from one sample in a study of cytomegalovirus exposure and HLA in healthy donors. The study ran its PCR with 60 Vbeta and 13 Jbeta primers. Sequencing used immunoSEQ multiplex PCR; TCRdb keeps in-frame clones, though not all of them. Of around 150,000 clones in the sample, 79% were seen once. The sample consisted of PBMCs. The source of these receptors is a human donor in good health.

CDR3 DNA sequence: TGTGCCAGCAGCAAGGCGCCGGGCAATGAGCAGTTCTTC. Its translation is CASSKAPGNEQFF. V gene TRBV14 combines with J gene TRBJ2-1; no reliable D call. The V gene's germline CDR1 is SGHDN and CDR2 FVKESK. This CDR3 contains 13 residues. Trimming shortened V by 5 bases and J by 6 bases, and 11 bases separated the two germline ends.

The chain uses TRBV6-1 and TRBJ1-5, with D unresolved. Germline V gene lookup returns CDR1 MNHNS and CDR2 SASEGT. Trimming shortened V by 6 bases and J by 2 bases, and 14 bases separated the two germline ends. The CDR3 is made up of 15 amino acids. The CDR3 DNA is TGTGCCAGCAGCGCCATAGTTGCTGGCAATCAGCCCCAGCATTTT. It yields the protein CASSAIVAGNQPQHF.

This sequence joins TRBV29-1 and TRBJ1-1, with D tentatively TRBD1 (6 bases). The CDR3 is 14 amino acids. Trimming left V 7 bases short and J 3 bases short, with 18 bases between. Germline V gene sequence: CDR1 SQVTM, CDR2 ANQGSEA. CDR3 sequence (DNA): TGCAGCGCTCAAGGGGGGGCTGGGGACACTGAAGCTTTCTTT. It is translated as CSAQGGAGDTEAFF.

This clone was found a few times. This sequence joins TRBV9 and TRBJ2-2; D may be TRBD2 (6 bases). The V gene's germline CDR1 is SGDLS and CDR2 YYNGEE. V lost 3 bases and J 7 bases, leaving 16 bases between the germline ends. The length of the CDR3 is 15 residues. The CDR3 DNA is TGTGCCAGCAGCGCCGCGGGACTCGGGAACGGGGAGCTGTTTTTT. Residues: CASSAAGLGNGELFF.

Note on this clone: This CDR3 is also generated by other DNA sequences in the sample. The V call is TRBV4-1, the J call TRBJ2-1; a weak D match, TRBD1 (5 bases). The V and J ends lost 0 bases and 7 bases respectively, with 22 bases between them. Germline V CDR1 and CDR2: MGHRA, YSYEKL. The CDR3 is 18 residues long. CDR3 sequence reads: CASSQEGAIAAGGNEQFF. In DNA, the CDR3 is TGCGCCAGCAGCCAAGAAGGGGCTATCGCGGCAGGTGGGAATGAGCAGTTCTTC.

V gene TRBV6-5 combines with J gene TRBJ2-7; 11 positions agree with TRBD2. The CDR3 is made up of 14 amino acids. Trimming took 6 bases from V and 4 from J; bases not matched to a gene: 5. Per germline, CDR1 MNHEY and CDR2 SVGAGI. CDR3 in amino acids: CASSPGTSGYEQYF. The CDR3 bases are TGTGCCAGCAGCCCCGGGACTAGCGGTTACGAGCAGTACTTC.

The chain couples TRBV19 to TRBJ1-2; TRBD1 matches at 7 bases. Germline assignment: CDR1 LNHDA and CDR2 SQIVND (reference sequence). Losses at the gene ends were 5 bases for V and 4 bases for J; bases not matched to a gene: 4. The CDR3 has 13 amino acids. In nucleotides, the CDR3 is TGTGCCAGTAGTCTGACAGGGCGCTATGGCTACACCTTC. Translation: CASSLTGRYGYTF. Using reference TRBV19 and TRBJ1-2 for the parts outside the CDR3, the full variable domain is DGGITQSPKYLFRKEGQNVTLSCEQNLNHDAMYWYRQDPGQGLRLIYYSQIVNDFQKGDIAEGYSVSREKKESFPLTVTSAQKNPTAFYLCASSLTGRYGYTFGSGTRLTVV.

The CDR3 reads CASSLQGVGGYEQFF. The DNA of the CDR3 is TGTGCCAGCAGCTTACAGGGTGTGGGAGGGTATGAGCAGTTCTTC. The rearrangement joins TRBV7-2 to TRBJ2-1; 7 positions agree with TRBD2. Germline trimming cut 2 bases from V and 8 bases from J; bases unmatched to any gene: 9. The CDR3 totals 15 residues. Germline V gene lookup returns CDR1 SGHTA and CDR2 FQGNSA.

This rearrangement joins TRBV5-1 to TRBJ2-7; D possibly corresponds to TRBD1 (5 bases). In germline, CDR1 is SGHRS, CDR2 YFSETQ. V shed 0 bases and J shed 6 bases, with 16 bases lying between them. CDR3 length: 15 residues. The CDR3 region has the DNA TGCGCCAGCAGCTTGGTCGGCAGGGCCCAATCCGAGCAGTACTTC. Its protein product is CASSLVGRAQSEQYF.

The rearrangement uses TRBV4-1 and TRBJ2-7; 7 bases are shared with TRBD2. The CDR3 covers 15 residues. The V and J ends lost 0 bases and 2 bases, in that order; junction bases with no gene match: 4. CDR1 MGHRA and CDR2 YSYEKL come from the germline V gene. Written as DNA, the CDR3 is TGCGCCAGCAGCCAAGACTGGGGGGGTACCTACGAGCAGTACTTC. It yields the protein CASSQDWGGTYEQYF.

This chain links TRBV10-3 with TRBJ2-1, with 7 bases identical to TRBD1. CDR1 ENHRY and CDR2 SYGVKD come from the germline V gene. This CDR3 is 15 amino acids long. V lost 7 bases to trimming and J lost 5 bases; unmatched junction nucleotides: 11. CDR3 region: CAIKDRRQGDNEQFF. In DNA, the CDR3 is TGTGCCATCAAGGATCGACGACAGGGAGACAATGAGCAGTTCTTC.

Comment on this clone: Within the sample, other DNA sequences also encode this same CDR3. The CDR3 coding sequence is TGTGCCAGCAGCTCGGGACTAGCGGGGTACAATGAGCAGTTCTTC. It encodes CASSSGLAGYNEQFF. The chain has TRBV7-9 and TRBJ2-1, with TRBD2 matching 13 bases. The V gene end was trimmed by 4 bases and the J gene end by 4 bases; junction bases not matched to a gene: 1. The CDR3 runs 15 residues. Per germline, CDR1 SEHNR and CDR2 FQNEAQ (reference sequence). Full variable domain (missing parts from reference TRBV7-9 and TRBJ2-1): DTGVSQNPRHKITKRGQNVTFRCDPISEHNRLYWYRQTLGQGPEFLTYFQNEAQLEKSRLLSDRFSAERPKGSFSTLEIQRTEQGDSAMYLCASSSGLAGYNEQFFGPGTRLTVL.

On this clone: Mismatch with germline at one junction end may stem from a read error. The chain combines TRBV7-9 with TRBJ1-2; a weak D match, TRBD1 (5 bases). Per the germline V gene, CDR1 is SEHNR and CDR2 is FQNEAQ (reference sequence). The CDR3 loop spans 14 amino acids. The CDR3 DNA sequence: TGTTCCAGCAGCCCTCTTCTCCCCACAGGCCCGCCTACCTTC. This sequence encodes CSSSPLLPTGPPTF.